Following are 17 T cell receptor beta chains from one sample sequenced in a study of neurological immune-mediated disorders. Time point reported: longitudinal time-point 2. TCRdb independently ran MiXCR on the 5' RACE reads; one entry per CDR3 protein. Of approximately 82,000 distinct CDR3 sequences detected, under 15% appear once; the ten largest clones hold 5%. Source material: PBMCs. These receptors came from a female donor with HTLV-1-associated myelopathy (HAM/TSP).

About this clonotype itself: The DNA is omitted, as the CDR3 cannot be located on it reliably, and the CDR3 follows TCRdb's listing. The V call is TRBV9, the J call TRBJ2-5; the tabulated D call, TRBD2, remains unverified against the DNA. Germline CDR1 SGDLS, CDR2 YYNGEE. The CDR3 sequence runs 20 residues, both termini included. The CDR3 sequence: CASSIYLCSVYGTSRETQYF.

This clonotype appeared many times. The chain recombines TRBV6-1 with TRBJ2-5, with a weak D call TRBD2 (6 bases). Germline V gives CDR1 MNHNS, CDR2 SASEGT. The CDR3 is 16 amino acids. Trimming took off 5 bases at V and 5 bases at J, with 21 bases between the two ends. In nucleotides, the CDR3 is TGTGCCAGCAGTATTCAGTCCCTGGCGGGGTTGGAGACCCAGTACTTC. Translated, it gives CASSIQSLAGLETQYF.

This clonotype was recorded at least ten times. The genes are TRBV7-9 and TRBJ2-5; possible D gene TRBD2, 5 bases. Germline CDR1 is SEHNR and CDR2 is FQNEAQ (reference sequence). Trimming took off 8 bases at V and 5 bases at J, with 15 bases between the two ends. CDR3 length: 13 residues. This CDR3 is CASGSRGSETQYF. CDR3 in DNA: TGTGCCAGCGGAAGCCGGGGAAGCGAGACCCAGTACTTC.

This clonotype was seen at least ten times. This sequence joins TRBV20-1 and TRBJ2-3; possibly TRBD2 for D (5 bases). Germline loops: CDR1 DFQATT, CDR2 SNEGSKA (reference sequence). V shed 3 bases and J shed 1 base, with 14 bases lying between them. There are 15 residues in the CDR3. CDR3: CSARPFGEGTDTQYF. DNA for the CDR3: TGCAGTGCTAGGCCGTTCGGGGAAGGCACAGATACGCAGTATTTT.

In its sample, this clonotype was seen many times. This chain joins TRBV7-9 and TRBJ2-5, with 13 bases that match TRBD2. The CDR3 totals 17 residues. CDR1 and CDR2 from the germline V gene are SEHNR and FQNEAQ (reference sequence). With V trimmed by 1 base and J by 0 bases, 2 bases remained unmatched. The CDR3 DNA sequence: TGTGCCAGCAGCTTAGGACTAGCGGGGGGCTACCAAGAGACCCAGTACTTC. This codes for CASSLGLAGGYQETQYF.

This clonotype showed up many times. The chain has TRBV12-3 or TRBV12-4 and TRBJ2-1; D is undetermined. Trimming took 5 bases from V and 3 from J, leaving 8 bases between them. This CDR3 is 13 amino acids long. DNA of the CDR3: TGTGCCAGCAGTGTGGAGAACTACAATGAGCAGTTCTTC. Encoded protein: CASSVENYNEQFF.

This clonotype showed up many times. The genes are TRBV15 and TRBJ2-2; 13 bases fit TRBD2. The CDR3 spans 21 residues. With V trimmed by 0 bases and J by 0 bases, 10 bases remained unmatched. CDR1 and CDR2 (germline): LNHNV, YYDKDF (reference sequence). The CDR3 nucleotides are TGTGCCACCAGCAGAGATCCGAGGGGACTAGCGGGATACGCGAACACCGGGGAGCTGTTTTTT. Translating it yields CATSRDPRGLAGYANTGELFF.

At least ten counts were recorded for this clonotype. The chain uses TRBV5-1 and TRBJ2-7, with TRBD1 identical over 12 bases. Per the germline V gene, CDR1 is SGHRS and CDR2 is YFSETQ. J was trimmed by 1 base and V by 4 bases; bases with no gene match: 6. The CDR3 totals 16 residues. CDR3 nucleotide sequence: TGCGCCAGCAGCGCGGGACAGGGGGCAGGATCCTACGAGCAGTACTTC. Protein sequence: CASSAGQGAGSYEQYF.

This clonotype was counted at least ten times. This chain joins TRBV5-1 and TRBJ2-3; D tentatively reads TRBD1 or TRBD2 (5 bases each). CDR1 SGHRS and CDR2 YFSETQ come from the germline V gene. V was shortened by 0 bases and J by 6 bases, with 14 bases between the two germline ends. The length of the CDR3 is 15 residues. CDR3 region: CASSLVGTTPDTQYF. The CDR3 DNA reads as TGCGCCAGCAGCTTGGTTGGGACGACTCCTGATACGCAGTATTTT.

This chain connects TRBV20-1 to TRBJ2-7; 16 bases are a match to TRBD2. The CDR3 consists of 15 residues. The ends lost 7 bases at V and 5 bases at J; junction bases unmatched: 8. Germline CDR1 reads DFQATT; CDR2 reads SNEGSKA (reference sequence). DNA for the CDR3: TGCAGTGATATCCAGGGACTAGCGGGGGGGAACGAGCAGTACTTC. It translates to CSDIQGLAGGNEQYF.

Of note for this clonotype: A junction boundary mismatches the germline segment, possibly from a read error. The chain joins TRBV7-2 to TRBJ2-3; 9 positions match TRBD1. Germline V gives CDR1 SGHTA, CDR2 FQGNSA. CDR3 size: 14 residues. CDR3 DNA sequence: TGTGCAAGCAAACGGGGACAGGGAACAGATACGCAGTATTTT. This encodes CASKRGQGTDTQYF.

This clonotype has a count of ten or more. The chain links TRBV5-1 to TRBJ1-1, with D possibly being TRBD1 (5 bases). CDR3 length equals 15 residues. Germline V gene data show CDR1 as SGHRS and CDR2 as YFSETQ. Between the trimmed V and J ends, which lost 0 bases and 1 base, there was a span of 10 bases. The CDR3, as DNA: TGCGCCAGCAGCTTGGCTTGGGGGACGAACACTGAAGCTTTCTTT. This codes for CASSLAWGTNTEAFF.

This clonotype was picked up many times. V is TRBV2 and J is TRBJ2-4; D is possibly TRBD1 or TRBD2 (6 bases each). The V end lost 6 bases, the J end lost 8 bases, and 20 bases lay between the germline ends. CDR1 is SNHLY, CDR2 FYNNEI, per germline. The CDR3 totals 15 residues. The CDR3 spells CASRGGYERSDIQYF. The CDR3 nucleotides read TGTGCCAGCAGAGGGGGGTATGAGAGATCGGACATTCAGTACTTC.

The chain recombines TRBV6-5 with TRBJ2-2; D unclear. V lost 0 bases, J lost 0 bases, and 11 bases lay in between. The CDR3 covers 17 residues. The germline V gene encodes CDR1 MNHEY and CDR2 SVGAGI. CDR3 coding DNA: TGTGCCAGCAGTTACTCCTTATCATCTCCGAACACCGGGGAGCTGTTTTTT. This translates into CASSYSLSSPNTGELFF.

This clonotype was seen at least ten times. This chain connects TRBV18 to TRBJ1-1, with 9 nucleotides matching TRBD1. The germline V gene has CDR1 KGHSH and CDR2 LQKENI. The V segment lost 3 bases and the J segment 5 bases; nucleotides outside the gene matches: 7. This CDR3 has 15 residues. For the CDR3, the DNA is TGTGCCAGCTCACCTACGGGACAGGGAAGGACTGAAGCTTTCTTT. Protein product: CASSPTGQGRTEAFF.

Note on this clonotype: An end of the junction differs from the germline gene, which may be a read error. CDR3 in DNA: TGTGCCAGCACCGTCGTCGCGGGGGGGCCTGATACGCAGTATTTT. As protein: CASTVVAGGPDTQYF. This chain uses TRBV5-1 with TRBJ2-3; 9 bases are shared with TRBD2. Germline CDR1 and CDR2: SGHRS and YFSETQ. The CDR3 length is 15 residues.

The table lists this clonotype with many counts. The V gene is TRBV28, the J gene TRBJ2-5; no clear D gene. The CDR3 has 12 amino acids. Germline V gene lookup returns CDR1 MDHEN and CDR2 SYDVKM. Trimming removed 5 bases from V and 3 bases from J, with 7 bases in between. For the CDR3, the DNA is TGTGCCAGCAGTCCCTACGAAGAGACCCAGTACTTC. Its translation: CASSPYEETQYF.